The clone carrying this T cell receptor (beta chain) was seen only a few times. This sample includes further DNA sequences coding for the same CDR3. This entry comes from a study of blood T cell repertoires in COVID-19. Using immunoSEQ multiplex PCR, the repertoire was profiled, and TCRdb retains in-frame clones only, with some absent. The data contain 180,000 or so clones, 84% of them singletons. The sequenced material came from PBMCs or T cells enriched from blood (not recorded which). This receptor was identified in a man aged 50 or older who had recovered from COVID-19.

CDR3: CASSERVGGSYNEQFF. The CDR3 nucleotides read TGTGCCAGCAGTGAAAGGGTTGGAGGCTCCTACAATGAGCAGTTCTTC. The rearrangement uses TRBV2 and TRBJ2-1, with D possibly TRBD2 on 5 matching bases. Germline CDR1 is SNHLY and CDR2 is FYNNEI. The CDR3 covers 16 residues. V was pared by 2 bases and J by 0 bases, with 11 bases between. Full variable domain (missing parts from reference TRBV2 and TRBJ2-1): EPEVTQTPSHQVTQMGQEVILRCVPISNHLYFYWYRQILGQKVEFLVSFYNNEISEKSEIFDDQFSVERPDGSNFTLKIRSTKLEDSAMYFCASSERVGGSYNEQFFGPGTRLTVL.